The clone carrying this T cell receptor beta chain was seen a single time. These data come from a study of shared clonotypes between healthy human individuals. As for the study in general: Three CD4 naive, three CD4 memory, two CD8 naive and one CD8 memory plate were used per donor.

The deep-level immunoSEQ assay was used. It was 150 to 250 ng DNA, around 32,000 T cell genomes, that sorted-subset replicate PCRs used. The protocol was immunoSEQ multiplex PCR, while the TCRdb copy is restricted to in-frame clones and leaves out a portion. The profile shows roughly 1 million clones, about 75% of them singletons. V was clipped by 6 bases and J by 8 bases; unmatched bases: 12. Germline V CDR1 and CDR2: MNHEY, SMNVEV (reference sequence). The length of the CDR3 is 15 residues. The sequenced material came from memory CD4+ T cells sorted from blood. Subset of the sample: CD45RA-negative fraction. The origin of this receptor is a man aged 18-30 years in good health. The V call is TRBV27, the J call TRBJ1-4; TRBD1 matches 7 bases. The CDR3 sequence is CASSRGTRREEKLFF. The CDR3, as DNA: TGTGCCAGCAGCAGGGGGACTCGGCGCGAGGAAAAACTGTTTTTT.